The clone carrying this T cell receptor beta chain was seen a few times. The source of the sample is a study of regulatory T cells in long-lasting Graves disease. Time point indicated: persistent/refractory GD, antithyroid drugs over 5 years with positive TRAb. From PBMCs, RNA was extracted and then used to make the TCR library. The collection involved drawing 8.5 to 9 milliliters of peripheral blood into EDTA tubes. With V trimmed by 3 bases and J by 2 bases, 1 base remained unmatched. The CDR3 sequence is 14 residues long. Germline V gives CDR1 LNHDA, CDR2 SQIVND (reference sequence). Arm-PCR of CDR3 regions and iRepertoire HTBI primers were the basis on which TCR beta libraries were built. Each CDR3 protein gets one entry after TCRdb re-called the multiplex PCR reads with MiXCR. The sample records a few hundred thousand distinct CDR3 sequences, about 20% being singletons.

The chain joins TRBV19 to TRBJ2-7; 10 bases are a match to TRBD1. This sample comprised peripheral blood mononuclear cells (PBMCs), obtained when the disease was refractory, from a patient treated with antithyroid drugs. This receptor was taken from a female donor with Graves disease. The CDR3 sequence is CASSIGTGAYEQYF. The CDR3 nucleotides are TGTGCCAGTAGTATTGGGACAGGGGCCTACGAGCAGTACTTC.